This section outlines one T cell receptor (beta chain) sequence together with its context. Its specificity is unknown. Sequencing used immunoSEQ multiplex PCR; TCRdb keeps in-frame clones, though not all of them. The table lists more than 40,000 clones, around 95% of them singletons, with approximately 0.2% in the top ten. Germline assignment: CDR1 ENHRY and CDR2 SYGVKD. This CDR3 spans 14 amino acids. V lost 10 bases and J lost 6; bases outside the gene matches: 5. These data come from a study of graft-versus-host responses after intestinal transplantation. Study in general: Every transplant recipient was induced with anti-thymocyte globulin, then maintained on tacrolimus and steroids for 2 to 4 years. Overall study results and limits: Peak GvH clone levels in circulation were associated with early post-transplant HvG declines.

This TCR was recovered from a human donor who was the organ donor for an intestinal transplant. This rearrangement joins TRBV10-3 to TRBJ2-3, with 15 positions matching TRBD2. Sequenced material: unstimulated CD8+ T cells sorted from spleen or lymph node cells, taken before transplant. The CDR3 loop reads CATGLAGGEDTQYF. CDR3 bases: TGTGCCACAGGACTAGCGGGGGGGGAGGATACGCAGTATTTT.